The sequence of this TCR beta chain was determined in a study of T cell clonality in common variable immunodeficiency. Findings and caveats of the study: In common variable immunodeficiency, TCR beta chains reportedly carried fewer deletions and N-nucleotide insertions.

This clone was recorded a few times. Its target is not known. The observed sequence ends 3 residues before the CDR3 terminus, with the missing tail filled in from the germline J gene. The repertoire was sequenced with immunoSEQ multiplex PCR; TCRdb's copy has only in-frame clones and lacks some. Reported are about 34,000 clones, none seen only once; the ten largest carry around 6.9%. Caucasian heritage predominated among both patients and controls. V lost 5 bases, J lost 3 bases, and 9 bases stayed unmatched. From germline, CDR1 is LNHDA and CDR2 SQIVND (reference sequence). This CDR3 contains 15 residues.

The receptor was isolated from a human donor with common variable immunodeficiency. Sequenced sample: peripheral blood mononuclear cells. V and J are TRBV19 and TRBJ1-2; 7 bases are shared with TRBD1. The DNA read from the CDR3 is TGTGCCAGTAGTTCCGGGACAGCCGGTCACTATGGC. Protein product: CASSSGTAGHYG. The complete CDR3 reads CASSSGTAGHYGYTF.